This T cell receptor (beta chain) was profiled in a study of human T cells and chemical hapten exposure. Study information: Patients having alopecia areata, totalis or universalis were mostly female. It was small differences in pooled library volume that mainly caused per-sample TCR yields to vary. Points from the study as a whole: With patch test score, the counts of PT1 expanded TCRs showed a positive correlation.

The CDR3 has 16 residues. Germline assignment: CDR1 SGHTA and CDR2 FQGNSA. As for time point: pre-sensitization, week 0. Sample treatment: therapeutic diphenylcyclopropenone sensitization with weekly scalp DPC. Blood sampling occurred before each patch-test application. Each CDR3 protein is one row after TCRdb ran MiXCR on the RACE reads. This table has around 380,000 distinct CDR3 sequences, 4.5% to 5.5% appearing once. On this clonotype itself: Its antigen is currently unknown. One end of the junction does not line up with germline, which may come from a read error.

The chain is built from TRBV7-2 and TRBJ2-3; 10 bases are a match to TRBD2. The TCR originated in a woman younger than 35 with alopecia areata. Some clones in this sample may be carry-over from other donors' samples. The sample in question was whole blood, obtained in connection with sensitization to the hapten diphenylcyclopropenone (DPC). The CDR3 is CASSRRAGGPTDKQYF. The CDR3 nucleotides are TGTGCCAGCAGCCGACGAGCGGGGGGGCCGACAGATAAGCAGTATTTT.